Listed here is a single TCR beta chain. This entry belongs to a study of blood T cell repertoires in COVID-19. Sequenced by immunoSEQ multiplex PCR; TCRdb stores in-frame clones only, minus some. The sample lists about 130,000 clones; more than 80% were seen once. Two negative PCRs, clearance, or symptom resolution had been documented for recovered Cohort 3 donors. Per germline, CDR1 SGHRS and CDR2 YFSETQ. J was trimmed by 5 bases and V by 4 bases; bases with no gene match: 18. The length of the CDR3 is 18 residues. Sequencing used PBMCs or T cells enriched from blood (not recorded which). The receptor was derived from a man over 45 who had recovered from COVID-19. The chain carries TRBV5-1 and TRBJ2-5; 9 bases are a match to TRBD2. The CDR3 bases are TGCGCCAGCAGCCTTGACCGGGCCTCGCGGGGGGGGCGGGAGACCCAGTACTTC. It translates to CASSLDRASRGGRETQYF.